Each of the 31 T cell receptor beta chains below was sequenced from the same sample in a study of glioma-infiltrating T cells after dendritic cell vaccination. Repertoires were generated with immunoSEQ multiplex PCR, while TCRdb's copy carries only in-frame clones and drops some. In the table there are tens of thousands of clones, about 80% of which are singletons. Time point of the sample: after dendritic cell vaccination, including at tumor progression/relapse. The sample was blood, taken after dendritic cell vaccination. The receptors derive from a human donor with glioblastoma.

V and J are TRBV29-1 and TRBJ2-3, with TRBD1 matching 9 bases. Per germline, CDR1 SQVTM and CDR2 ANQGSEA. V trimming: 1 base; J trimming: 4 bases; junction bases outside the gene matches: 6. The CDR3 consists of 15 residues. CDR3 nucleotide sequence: TGCAGCGTTGAAGGGGGGACAGGGCCCCCAGATACGCAGTATTTT. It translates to CSVEGGTGPPDTQYF.

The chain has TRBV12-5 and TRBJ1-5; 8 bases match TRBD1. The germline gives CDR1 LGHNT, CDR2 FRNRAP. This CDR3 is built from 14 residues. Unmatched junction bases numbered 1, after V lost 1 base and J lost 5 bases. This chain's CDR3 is CASGLAGGYQPQHF. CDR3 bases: TGTGCTAGTGGTTTGGCAGGGGGCTATCAGCCCCAGCATTTT.

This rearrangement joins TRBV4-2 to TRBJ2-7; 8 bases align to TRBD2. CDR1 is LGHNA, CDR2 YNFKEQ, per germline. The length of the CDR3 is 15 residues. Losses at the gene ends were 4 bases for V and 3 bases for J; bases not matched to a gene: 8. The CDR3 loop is CASSRDSGGVYEQYF. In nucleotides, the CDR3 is TGTGCCAGCAGCCGAGACAGCGGGGGAGTCTACGAGCAGTACTTC.

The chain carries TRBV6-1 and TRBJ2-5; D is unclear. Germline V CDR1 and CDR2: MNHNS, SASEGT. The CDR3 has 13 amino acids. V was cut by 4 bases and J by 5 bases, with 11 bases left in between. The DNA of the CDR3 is TGTGCCAGCAGTGGTCAGGCATTGGAGACCCAGTACTTC. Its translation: CASSGQALETQYF.

The CDR3 loop is CASALPGTPTDTQYF. The CDR3 DNA sequence: TGTGCCAGCGCCCTCCCCGGGACACCCACAGATACGCAGTATTTT. The V gene is TRBV2, the J gene TRBJ2-3; the D gene is possibly TRBD1 (6 bases). The length of the CDR3 is 15 residues. V gave up 8 bases and J gave up 2 bases, with 17 bases separating them. Germline V gene sequence: CDR1 SNHLY, CDR2 FYNNEI.

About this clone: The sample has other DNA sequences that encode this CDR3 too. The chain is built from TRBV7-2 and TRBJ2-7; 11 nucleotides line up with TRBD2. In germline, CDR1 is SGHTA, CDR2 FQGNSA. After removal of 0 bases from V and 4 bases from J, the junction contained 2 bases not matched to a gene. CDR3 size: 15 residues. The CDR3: CASSLASGGAYEQYF. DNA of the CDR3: TGTGCCAGCAGCTTAGCTAGCGGGGGGGCGTACGAGCAGTACTTC.

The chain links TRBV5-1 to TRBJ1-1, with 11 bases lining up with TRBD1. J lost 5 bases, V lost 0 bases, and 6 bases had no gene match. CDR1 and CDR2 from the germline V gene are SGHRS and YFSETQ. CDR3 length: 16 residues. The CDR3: CASSLEPGTGGTEAFF. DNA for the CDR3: TGCGCCAGCAGCTTGGAACCCGGGACAGGGGGTACTGAAGCTTTCTTT.

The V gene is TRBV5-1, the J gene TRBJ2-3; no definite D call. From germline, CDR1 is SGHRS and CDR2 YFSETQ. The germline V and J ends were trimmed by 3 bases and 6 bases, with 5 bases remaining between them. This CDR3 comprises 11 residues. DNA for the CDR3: TGCGCCAGCAGCTCCGTTGATACGCAGTATTTT. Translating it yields CASSSVDTQYF. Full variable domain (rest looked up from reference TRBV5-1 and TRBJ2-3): KAGVTQTPRYLIKTRGQQVTLSCSPISGHRSVSWYQQTPGQGLQFLFEYFSETQRNKGNFPGRFSGRQFSNSRSEMNVSTLELGDSALYLCASSSVDTQYFGPGTRLTVL.

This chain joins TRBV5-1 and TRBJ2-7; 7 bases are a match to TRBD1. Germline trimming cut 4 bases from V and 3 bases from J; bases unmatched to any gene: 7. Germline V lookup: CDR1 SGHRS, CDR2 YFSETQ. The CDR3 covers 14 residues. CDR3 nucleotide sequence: TGCGCCAGCAGCCCCGGGACAGAAAACTACGAGCAGTACTTC. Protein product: CASSPGTENYEQYF.

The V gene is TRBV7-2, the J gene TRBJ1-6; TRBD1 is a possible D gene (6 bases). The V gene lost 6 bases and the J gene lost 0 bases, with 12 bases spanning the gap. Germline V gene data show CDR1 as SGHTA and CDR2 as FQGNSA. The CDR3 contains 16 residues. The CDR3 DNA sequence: TGTGCCAGCAGACCTGACAGGAGCTCCTATAATTCACCCCTCCACTTT. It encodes CASRPDRSSYNSPLHF. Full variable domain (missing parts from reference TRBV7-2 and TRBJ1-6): GAGVSQSPSNKVTEKGKDVELRCDPISGHTALYWYRQSLGQGLEFLIYFQGNSAPDKSGLPSDRFSAERTGGSVSTLTIQRTQQEDSAVYLCASRPDRSSYNSPLHFGNGTRLTVT.

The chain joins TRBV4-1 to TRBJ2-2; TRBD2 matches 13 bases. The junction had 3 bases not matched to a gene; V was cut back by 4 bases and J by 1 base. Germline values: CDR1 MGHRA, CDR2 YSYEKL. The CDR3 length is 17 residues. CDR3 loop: CASSPRLAGGNTGELFF. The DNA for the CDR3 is TGCGCCAGCAGCCCTAGACTAGCGGGGGGGAACACCGGGGAGCTGTTTTTT.

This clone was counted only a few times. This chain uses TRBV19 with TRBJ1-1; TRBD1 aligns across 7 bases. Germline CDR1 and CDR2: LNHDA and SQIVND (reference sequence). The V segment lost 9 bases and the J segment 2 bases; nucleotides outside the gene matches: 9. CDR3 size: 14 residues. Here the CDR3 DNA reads TGTGCCAGCAAACTACAGGGGCCAAACACTGAAGCTTTCTTT. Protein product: CASKLQGPNTEAFF.

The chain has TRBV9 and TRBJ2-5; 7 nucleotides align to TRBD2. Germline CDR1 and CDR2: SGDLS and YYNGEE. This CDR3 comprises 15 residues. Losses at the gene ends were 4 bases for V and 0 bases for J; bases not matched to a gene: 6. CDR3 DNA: TGTGCCAGCAGCCCCCACGGGGGGTACCAAGAGACCCAGTACTTC. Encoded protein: CASSPHGGYQETQYF.

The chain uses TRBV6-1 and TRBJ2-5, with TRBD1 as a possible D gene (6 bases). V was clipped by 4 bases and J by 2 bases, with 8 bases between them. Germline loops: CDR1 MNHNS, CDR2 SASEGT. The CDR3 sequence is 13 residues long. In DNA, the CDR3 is TGTGCCAGCAGTGTGGACAGACAAGAGACCCAGTACTTC. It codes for CASSVDRQETQYF.

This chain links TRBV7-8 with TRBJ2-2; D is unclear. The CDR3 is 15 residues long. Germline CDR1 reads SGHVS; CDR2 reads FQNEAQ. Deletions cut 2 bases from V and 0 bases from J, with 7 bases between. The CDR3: CASSLIYSNTGELFF. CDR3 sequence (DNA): TGTGCCAGCAGCTTAATTTACTCGAACACCGGGGAGCTGTTTTTT.

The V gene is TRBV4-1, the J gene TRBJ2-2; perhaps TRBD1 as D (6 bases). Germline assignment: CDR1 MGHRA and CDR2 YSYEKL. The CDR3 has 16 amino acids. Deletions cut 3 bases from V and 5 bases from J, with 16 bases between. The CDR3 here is CASSHVQGIGTGELFF. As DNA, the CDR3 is TGCGCCAGCAGCCACGTACAGGGAATAGGAACCGGGGAGCTGTTTTTT.

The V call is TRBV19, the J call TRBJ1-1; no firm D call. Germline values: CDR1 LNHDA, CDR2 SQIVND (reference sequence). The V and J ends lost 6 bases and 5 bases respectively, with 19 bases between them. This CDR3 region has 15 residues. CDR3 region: CASRGGELGRTEAFF. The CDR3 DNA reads TGTGCCAGTAGGGGAGGTGAGCTAGGGCGGACTGAAGCTTTCTTT.

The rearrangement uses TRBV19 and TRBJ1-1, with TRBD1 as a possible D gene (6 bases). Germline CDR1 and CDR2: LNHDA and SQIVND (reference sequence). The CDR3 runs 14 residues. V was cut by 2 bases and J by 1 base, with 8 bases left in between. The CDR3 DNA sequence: TGTGCCAGTAGTATAAGGACAGCGAACACTGAAGCTTTCTTT. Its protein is CASSIRTANTEAFF.

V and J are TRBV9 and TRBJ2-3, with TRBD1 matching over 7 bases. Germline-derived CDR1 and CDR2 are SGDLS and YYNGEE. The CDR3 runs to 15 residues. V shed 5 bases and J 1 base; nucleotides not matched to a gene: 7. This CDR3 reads CASSPTGTGTDTQYF. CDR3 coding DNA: TGTGCCAGCAGTCCGACCGGGACAGGCACAGATACGCAGTATTTT.

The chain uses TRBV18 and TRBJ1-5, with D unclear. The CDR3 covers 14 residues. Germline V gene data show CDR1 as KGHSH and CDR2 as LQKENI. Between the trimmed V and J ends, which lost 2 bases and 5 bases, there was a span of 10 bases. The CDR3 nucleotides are TGTGCCAGCTCACCATCAGGATCTGATCAGCCCCAGCATTTT. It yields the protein CASSPSGSDQPQHF. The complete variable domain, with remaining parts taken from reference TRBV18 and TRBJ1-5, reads NAGVMQNPRHLVRRRGQEARLRCSPMKGHSHVYWYRQLPEEGLKFMVYLQKENIIDESGMPKERFSAEFPKEGPSILRIQQVVRGDSAAYFCASSPSGSDQPQHFGDGTRLSIL.

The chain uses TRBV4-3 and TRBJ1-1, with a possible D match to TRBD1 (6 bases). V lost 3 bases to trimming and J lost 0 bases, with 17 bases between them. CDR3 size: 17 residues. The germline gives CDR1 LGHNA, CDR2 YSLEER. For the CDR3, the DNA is TGCGCCAGCAGCCAGGGGACATCGAGGCAAATGAACACTGAAGCTTTCTTT. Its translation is CASSQGTSRQMNTEAFF.

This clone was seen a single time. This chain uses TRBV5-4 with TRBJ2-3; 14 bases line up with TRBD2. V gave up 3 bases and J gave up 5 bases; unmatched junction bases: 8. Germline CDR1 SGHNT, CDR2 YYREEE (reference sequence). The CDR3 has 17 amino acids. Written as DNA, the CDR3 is TGTGCCAGCAGCTCCCCTAGACTAGCGGGGGGGAAAGATACGCAGTATTTT. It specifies CASSSPRLAGGKDTQYF.

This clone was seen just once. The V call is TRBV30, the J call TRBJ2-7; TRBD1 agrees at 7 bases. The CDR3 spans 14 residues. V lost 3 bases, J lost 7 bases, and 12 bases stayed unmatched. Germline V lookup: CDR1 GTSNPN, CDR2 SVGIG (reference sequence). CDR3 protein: CAWRGTGARREQYF. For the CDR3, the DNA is TGTGCCTGGAGGGGAACAGGGGCGCGTAGGGAGCAGTACTTC.

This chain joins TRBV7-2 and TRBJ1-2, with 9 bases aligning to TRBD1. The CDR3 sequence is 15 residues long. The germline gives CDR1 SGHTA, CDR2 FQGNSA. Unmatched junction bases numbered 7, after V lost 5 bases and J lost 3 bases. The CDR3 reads CASSPWGQGYYGYTF. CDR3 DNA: TGTGCCAGCAGCCCCTGGGGACAGGGATACTATGGCTACACCTTC.

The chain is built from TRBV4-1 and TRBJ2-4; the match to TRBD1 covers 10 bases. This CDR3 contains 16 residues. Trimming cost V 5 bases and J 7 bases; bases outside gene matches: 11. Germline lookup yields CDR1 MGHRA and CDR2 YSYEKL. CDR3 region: CASSRPGTGAFNIQYF. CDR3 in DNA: TGCGCCAGCAGCAGGCCCGGGACAGGGGCCTTTAACATTCAGTACTTC.

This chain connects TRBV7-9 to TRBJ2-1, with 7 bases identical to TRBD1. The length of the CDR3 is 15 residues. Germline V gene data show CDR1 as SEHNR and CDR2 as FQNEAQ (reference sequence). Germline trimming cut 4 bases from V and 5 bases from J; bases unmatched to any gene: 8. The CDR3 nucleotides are TGTGCCAGCAGCTCGGACAGGTTCCAAAACAATGAGCAGTTCTTC. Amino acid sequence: CASSSDRFQNNEQFF.

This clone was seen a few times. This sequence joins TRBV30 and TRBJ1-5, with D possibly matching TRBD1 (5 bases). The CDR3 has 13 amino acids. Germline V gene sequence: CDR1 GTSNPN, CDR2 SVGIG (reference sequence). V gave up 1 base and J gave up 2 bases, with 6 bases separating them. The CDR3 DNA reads TGTGCCTGGAGTGGGGGGGGCAATCAGCCCCAGCATTTT. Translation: CAWSGGGNQPQHF.

The CDR3, as DNA: TGCGCCAGCAGCCCGGGAATATCCGGGACAGGGTGGAACTATGGCTACACCTTC. Its protein is CASSPGISGTGWNYGYTF. The rearrangement joins TRBV5-1 to TRBJ1-2; 9 bases are shared with TRBD1. The CDR3 is 18 amino acids. The V and J ends lost 4 bases and 2 bases, in that order; junction bases with no gene match: 15. The germline V gene has CDR1 SGHRS and CDR2 YFSETQ.

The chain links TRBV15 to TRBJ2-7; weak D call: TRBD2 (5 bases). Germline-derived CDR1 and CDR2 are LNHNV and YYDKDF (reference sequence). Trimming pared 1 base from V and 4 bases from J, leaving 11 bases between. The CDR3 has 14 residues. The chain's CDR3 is CATSRVGVGYEQYF. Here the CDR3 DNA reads TGTGCCACCAGCAGAGTGGGAGTAGGTTACGAGCAGTACTTC.

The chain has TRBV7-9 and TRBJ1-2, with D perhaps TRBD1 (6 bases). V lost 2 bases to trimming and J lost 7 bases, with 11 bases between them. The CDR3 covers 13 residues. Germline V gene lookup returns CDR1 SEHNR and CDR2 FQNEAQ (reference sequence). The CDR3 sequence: CASSLKGELGYTF. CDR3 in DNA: TGTGCCAGCAGCTTAAAGGGGGAGCTTGGCTACACCTTC.

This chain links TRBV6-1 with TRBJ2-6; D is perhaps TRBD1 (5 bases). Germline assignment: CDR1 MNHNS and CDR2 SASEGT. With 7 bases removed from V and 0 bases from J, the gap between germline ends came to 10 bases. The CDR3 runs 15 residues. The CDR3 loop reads CASKAGSSGANVLTF. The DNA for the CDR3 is TGTGCCAGCAAGGCAGGGTCCTCTGGGGCCAACGTCCTGACTTTC.